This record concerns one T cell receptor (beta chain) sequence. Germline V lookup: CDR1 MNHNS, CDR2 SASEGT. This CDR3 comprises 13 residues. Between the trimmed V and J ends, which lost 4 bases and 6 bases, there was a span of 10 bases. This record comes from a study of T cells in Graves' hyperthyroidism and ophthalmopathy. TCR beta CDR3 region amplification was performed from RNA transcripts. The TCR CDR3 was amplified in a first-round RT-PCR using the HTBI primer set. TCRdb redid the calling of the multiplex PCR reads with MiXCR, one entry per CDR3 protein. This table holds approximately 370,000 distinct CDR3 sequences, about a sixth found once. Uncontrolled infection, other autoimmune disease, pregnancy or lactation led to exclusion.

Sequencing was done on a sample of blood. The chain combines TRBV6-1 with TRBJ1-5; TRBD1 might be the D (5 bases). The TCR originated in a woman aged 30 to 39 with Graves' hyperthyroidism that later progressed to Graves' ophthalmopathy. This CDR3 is CASSAGQRQPQHF. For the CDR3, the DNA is TGTGCCAGCAGTGCAGGGCAGCGTCAGCCCCAGCATTTT.